The sequence of this T cell receptor beta chain was determined in a study of blood T cell repertoires in COVID-19. Method: immunoSEQ multiplex PCR; TCRdb's copy keeps in-frame clones and lacks some. The sample lists tens of thousands of clones, 75% to 85% seen once, with 6.9% in the top ten. The CDR3 loop spans 12 amino acids. Germline CDR1 SGDLS, CDR2 YYNGEE. V lost 4 bases to trimming and J lost 6 bases; unmatched junction nucleotides: 3. V is TRBV9 and J is TRBJ1-2, with 7 bases aligning to TRBD1. The source of this sequence is a man aged 30 to 45 with COVID-19, enrolled during active disease. Input material: peripheral blood. CDR3 in amino acids: CASSPQGDGYTF. The DNA for the CDR3 is TGTGCCAGCAGCCCCCAGGGGGATGGCTACACCTTC.